This T cell receptor (beta chain) was observed in a study of breast tumors, draining lymph nodes, adjacent tissues. Samples came from axillary lymph nodes draining the breast cancer. Germline V CDR1 and CDR2: MNHNS, SASEGT. The CDR3 runs to 14 residues. Trimming pared 0 bases from V and 9 bases from J, leaving 13 bases between. TCRdb used MiXCR to reprocess the multiplex PCR reads, holding one entry per CDR3 protein. The repertoire holds approximately 100,000 distinct CDR3 sequences, 21% seen once, with roughly 1.2% in the top ten. V gene TRBV6-1 combines with J gene TRBJ2-3; D may correspond to TRBD1 or TRBD2 (5 bases each). The specimen sequenced was axillary lymph node tissue. This TCR was recovered from a female donor with breast cancer. Some clones in this sample may be carry-over from other donors' samples. As DNA, the CDR3 is TGTGCCAGCAGTGAAGCTGTCGGGGCGGCCACGCAGTATTTT. It translates to CASSEAVGAATQYF.